The 6 T cell receptor beta chains listed next were all sequenced from one sample in a study of blood T cell repertoires in COVID-19. Measured with immunoSEQ multiplex PCR; TCRdb has only the in-frame clones, and not every one. The data show about 48,000 clones, with around 84% seen just once and about 2.5% held by the top ten. The material sequenced was peripheral blood. These receptors came from a woman of 80 years or more with COVID-19, enrolled during active disease.

The chain joins TRBV9 to TRBJ1-1; D is ambiguous. The ends were cut back, 2 bases at V and 2 bases at J, with 10 bases in the middle. There are 14 residues in the CDR3. The germline gives CDR1 SGDLS, CDR2 YYNGEE. This CDR3 reads CASSVGGSNTEAFF. The CDR3 bases are TGTGCCAGCAGCGTCGGCGGCTCAAACACTGAAGCTTTCTTT.

The chain is built from TRBV5-1 and TRBJ2-2; D remains unclear. V was pared by 2 bases and J by 7 bases, with 9 bases between. Germline CDR1 and CDR2: SGHRS and YFSETQ. This CDR3 is 13 amino acids long. The CDR3 here is CASSFYSGGELFF. The CDR3 DNA sequence: TGCGCCAGCAGCTTTTACAGTGGCGGGGAGCTGTTTTTT.

The chain employs TRBV19 and TRBJ1-1, with no clear D. This CDR3 spans 12 amino acids. Germline V gene sequence: CDR1 LNHDA, CDR2 SQIVND (reference sequence). Trimming took off 5 bases at V and 3 bases at J, with 7 bases between the two ends. As DNA, the CDR3 is TGTGCCAGTAGTTGGCAGTACACTGAAGCTTTCTTT. This encodes CASSWQYTEAFF.

CDR3 protein: CASSKDRVNTEAFF. Written as DNA, the CDR3 is TGTGCCAGTAGTAAGGACAGGGTGAACACTGAAGCTTTCTTT. V is TRBV19 and J is TRBJ1-1, with 8 bases fitting TRBD1. J lost 0 bases, V lost 4 bases, and 1 base had no gene match. CDR1 is LNHDA and CDR2 is SQIVND in the germline V gene (reference sequence). The CDR3 is 14 residues long.

In its sample, this clone was seen a few times. V is TRBV7-9 and J is TRBJ1-6; 9 nucleotides align to TRBD1. Germline CDR1 is SEHNR and CDR2 is FQNEAQ (reference sequence). The length of the CDR3 is 14 residues. Trimming removed 6 bases from V and 7 bases from J; junction bases left unmatched: 4. The CDR3: CASRRTGDNSPLHF. The CDR3 DNA is TGTGCCAGCAGGAGGACAGGGGACAATTCACCCCTCCACTTT.

This clone was found once. V usage is TRBV28 and J usage is TRBJ2-3; 8 nucleotides agree with TRBD2. J was trimmed by 0 bases and V by 1 base; bases with no gene match: 3. The CDR3 runs to 16 residues. Germline V CDR1 and CDR2: MDHEN, SYDVKM. The CDR3 DNA reads TGTGCCAGCAGTTTATTCGCTAGCGGGAGCACAGATACGCAGTATTTT. Translation gives CASSLFASGSTDTQYF.